These T cell receptor beta chains were read from a single sample in a study of OX40 agonist ivuxolimab in advanced cancers. Libraries were prepared by immunoSEQ multiplex PCR; TCRdb keeps only in-frame clonotypes and omits some of them. The sample lists about 82,000 clones, about 86% occurring once. Sequenced material: CD4+ or CD8+ T cells sorted from blood, taken in a trial of the OX40 agonist ivuxolimab. These receptors all stem from an adult with an advanced solid tumor such as melanoma, head and neck, liver or kidney cancer. The CDR3 runs from the conserved cysteine through the conserved F or W. A D gene is named only where the DNA matches it firmly. Some rows have no size entry. The others give once, few or many, or a class for an expanded clone.

j_gene,v_gene,abundance,d_gene,CDR3aa,CDR3nt
TRBJ1-1,TRBV21-1,-,-,CASSKSVPGDFNTEAFF,TGTGCCAGCAGCAAATCGGTCCCAGGCGACTTTAACACTGAAGCTTTCTTT
TRBJ2-7,TRBV5-1,-,TRBD2,CASSLESTSEPYEQYF,TGCGCCAGCAGCTTGGAATCGACTAGCGAACCCTACGAGCAGTACTTC
TRBJ2-1,TRBV9,-,-,CASSVVSRASYNEQFF,TGTGCCAGCAGCGTAGTAAGCAGGGCTTCCTACAATGAGCAGTTCTTC
TRBJ2-1,TRBV7-2,-,TRBD2,CASSLALAGYNEQFF,TGTGCCAGCAGCTTAGCGCTAGCGGGTTACAATGAGCAGTTCTTC
TRBJ1-2,TRBV6-5,few,-,CASSYSSQGLGYTF,TGTGCCAGCAGTTACTCGAGCCAGGGCTTGGGCTACACCTTC
TRBJ2-2,TRBV6-6,-,TRBD2,CASNPSGGNTGELFF,TGTGCCAGCAATCCCTCGGGGGGGAACACCGGGGAGCTGTTTTTT
TRBJ1-4,TRBV27,-,-,CASSYTARGRTNEKLFF,TGTGCCAGCAGTTACACTGCCCGGGGGAGGACTAATGAAAAACTGTTTTTT
TRBJ2-5,TRBV7-8,-,TRBD2,CASSERAAGGGETQYF,TGTGCCAGCAGCGAGAGGGCAGCGGGAGGGGGGGAGACCCAGTACTTC
TRBJ2-1,TRBV30,-,-,CAWGWDTAATFF,TGTGCCTGGGGATGGGACACGGCCGCGACGTTCTTC
TRBJ1-5,TRBV18,-,TRBD1,CASSPDRANQPQHF,TGTGCCAGCTCACCGGACAGGGCCAATCAGCCCCAGCATTTT
TRBJ1-1,TRBV6-5,-,-,CASRSTGSSNTEAFF,TGTGCCAGCAGGTCTACAGGGAGTTCGAACACTGAAGCTTTCTTT
TRBJ1-2,TRBV6-5,-,-,CASSPRLAKFYGYTF,TGTGCCAGCAGTCCACGCCTTGCCAAATTCTATGGCTACACCTTC
TRBJ2-3,TRBV18,-,-,CASSPRTDTQYF,TGTGCCAGCTCACCACGGACAGATACGCAGTATTTT
TRBJ2-1,TRBV7-3,-,-,CASSLALRDEQFF,TGTGCCAGCAGCTTAGCCCTCAGGGATGAGCAGTTCTTC
TRBJ1-2,TRBV7-2,-,-,CASSKTNSYGYTF,TGTGCCAGCAGTAAAACGAACAGCTATGGCTACACCTTC
TRBJ1-1,TRBV14,-,-,CASSRRGRTEAFF,TGTGCCAGCAGCCGTCGCGGCCGGACTGAAGCTTTCTTT